The entry below describes one T cell receptor beta chain. The sample comes from a study of blood T cell repertoires in COVID-19. Turning to the study itself: Specimens from acute and convalescent COVID-19 originated in the United States, Italy and Spain. From T cells, B-cell-depleted T cells, or PBMCs came the material, which was cDNA or gDNA.

Original methodology: Quantification of nucleated cells was approximated via reference gene primer amplification. Clones were sequenced by immunoSEQ multiplex PCR, and TCRdb holds only the in-frame ones, with some missing. Clone size and the V and J calls come from that table; the DNA yielded D and trimming. The sample shows about 190,000 clones, around nine tenths of them seen only once. Germline CDR1 reads MDHEN; CDR2 reads SYDVKM. There are 17 residues in the CDR3. V dropped 6 bases and J dropped 0 bases, with 20 bases sitting between them. The specimen sequenced was peripheral blood. The genes are TRBV28 and TRBJ1-1, with D unresolved. The source of this sequence is a man younger than 40 with acute or convalescent COVID-19. This CDR3 reads CASRVPVGGHMNTEAFF. Written as DNA, the CDR3 is TGTGCCAGCAGAGTCCCGGTAGGCGGGCACATGAACACTGAAGCTTTCTTT.